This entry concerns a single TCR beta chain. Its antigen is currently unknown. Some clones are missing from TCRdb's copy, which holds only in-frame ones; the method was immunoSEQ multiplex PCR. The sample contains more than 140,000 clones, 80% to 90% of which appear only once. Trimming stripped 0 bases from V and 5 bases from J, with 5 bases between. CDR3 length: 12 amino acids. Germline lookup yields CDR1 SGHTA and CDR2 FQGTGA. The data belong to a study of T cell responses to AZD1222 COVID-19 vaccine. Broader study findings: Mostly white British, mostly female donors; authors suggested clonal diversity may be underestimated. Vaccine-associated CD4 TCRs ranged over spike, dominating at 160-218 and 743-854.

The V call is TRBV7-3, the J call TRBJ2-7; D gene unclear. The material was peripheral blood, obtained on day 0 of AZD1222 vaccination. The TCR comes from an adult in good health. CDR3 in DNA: TGTGCCAGCAGCTTAACGGGCCACGAGCAGTACTTC. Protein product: CASSLTGHEQYF.